This T cell receptor beta chain emerged from a study of CD8+CD57+ T cells in acquired aplastic anemia. Genomic DNA templated the TCR beta VDJ and CDR3 profiling. TCRdb ran MiXCR on the reads and lists one entry per CDR3 protein. This sample yields more than 150,000 distinct CDR3 sequences, of which 46% are seen a single time; around 2.7% belongs to the top ten. Worth noting for this clonotype: Its antigen remains unknown. A junction boundary mismatches the germline segment, possibly from a read error.

Germline-derived CDR1 and CDR2 are ENHRY and SYGVKD. CDR3 size: 17 residues. Study-level results: Patients and controls shared twenty-nine CD8+ CDR3 sequences, highly expressed in patients.

The clonotype comes from a human donor in good health. Material: sorted CD4+, CD8+, or CD8+CD57+ T cells (not recorded which) from PBMCs. The chain uses TRBV10-3 and TRBJ2-6, with D possibly TRBD1 on 6 matching bases. In DNA form, the CDR3 reads TGTGCCAGCAGTGCCGGGACAACTGTCTCTGGGGCCAACGTCCTGACTTTC. As protein: CASSAGTTVSGANVLTF.